These 23 T cell receptor beta chains came from one sample sequenced in a study of shared clonotypes between healthy human individuals. Produced via immunoSEQ multiplex PCR; TCRdb's table is partial and in-frame only. The table shows about 2.4 million clones, with roughly 93% occurring only once. Material for sequencing was naive CD4+ T cells from PBMCs. As to subset: CD45RA+ positively selected. These receptors came from a man aged 18 to 30 in good health. Some clones in this sample may be carry-over from other donors' samples.

CDR3 DNA: TGTGCCAGCAGCATATTCCGCCTACAGAGAGCGAACACCGGGGAGCTGTTTTTT. It is translated as CASSIFRLQRANTGELFF. This rearrangement joins TRBV21-1 to TRBJ2-2; the DNA was not compared with TRBD1, the D call given in the table. TRBV21-1 counts as a pseudogene. CDR3 length: 18 amino acids.

V is TRBV2 and J is TRBJ2-3; perhaps TRBD1 as D (6 bases). The CDR3 has 11 residues. The V gene lost 8 bases and the J gene lost 6 bases, with 9 bases spanning the gap. From germline, CDR1 is SNHLY and CDR2 FYNNEI. The CDR3 nucleotides are TGTGCCAGCGGAACAGGGGATACGCAGTATTTT. This sequence encodes CASGTGDTQYF.

In this sample, this clone turned up once. The chain recombines TRBV28 with TRBJ1-1; 9 bases are a match to TRBD1. The CDR3 consists of 15 residues. Trimming removed 9 bases from V and 4 bases from J; junction bases left unmatched: 12. Germline CDR1 reads MDHEN; CDR2 reads SYDVKM. CDR3 coding DNA: TGTGCCAGTCGTGAAGGGGGACAGGGAATCACTGAAGCTTTCTTT. Its translation is CASREGGQGITEAFF.

CDR3 loop: CASSSTSGWGETQYF. The CDR3 DNA is TGTGCCAGCAGTTCCACTAGCGGATGGGGGGAGACCCAGTACTTC. This chain links TRBV6-5 with TRBJ2-5, with 8 bases fitting TRBD2. The CDR3 is made up of 15 amino acids. The junction had 9 bases not matched to a gene; V was cut back by 4 bases and J by 5 bases. Germline CDR1 MNHEY, CDR2 SVGAGI.

The chain recombines TRBV7-9 with TRBJ2-7; D gene unclear. V lost 3 bases, J lost 1 base, and 10 bases lay in between. This CDR3 has 14 amino acids. Germline CDR1 reads SEHNR; CDR2 reads FQNEAQ (reference sequence). The CDR3 is CASSLFGLSYEQYF. DNA of the CDR3: TGTGCCAGCAGCTTGTTCGGCCTTTCCTACGAGCAGTACTTC.

For this clone: The junction does not match germline at one end; this may be a read error. This chain uses TRBV9 with TRBJ2-3; D call uncertain. Germline values: CDR1 SGDLS, CDR2 YYNGEE. The CDR3 has 8 residues. The chain's CDR3 is CASSVEDF. Written as DNA, the CDR3 is TGTGCCAGCAGCGTAGAGGATTTT.

The chain combines TRBV7-2 with TRBJ2-5; D unclear. From germline, CDR1 is SGHTA and CDR2 FQGNSA. Trimming took off 1 base at V and 3 bases at J, with 6 bases between the two ends. The CDR3 is 13 residues long. The CDR3 DNA is TGTGCCAGCAGCTTAGTACGCAAAGAGACCCAGTACTTC. Amino acid sequence: CASSLVRKETQYF. Using reference TRBV7-2 and TRBJ2-5 for the parts outside the CDR3, the full variable domain is GAGVSQSPSNKVTEKGKDVELRCDPISGHTALYWYRQSLGQGLEFLIYFQGNSAPDKSGLPSDRFSAERTGGSVSTLTIQRTQQEDSAVYLCASSLVRKETQYFGPGTRLLVL.

V gene TRBV28 combines with J gene TRBJ2-7, with a tentative D call TRBD2 (5 bases). The ends were cut back, 6 bases at V and 2 bases at J, with 14 bases in the middle. The CDR3 extends over 14 amino acids. CDR1 is MDHEN and CDR2 is SYDVKM in the germline V gene. The CDR3 region has the DNA TGTGCCAGCAGAGCAGTAGCGTACCCCTACGAGCAGTACTTC. Translation gives CASRAVAYPYEQYF.

This chain links TRBV28 with TRBJ2-3; D possibly corresponds to TRBD1 (5 bases). Trimming took 3 bases from V and 0 from J, leaving 13 bases between them. The CDR3 loop spans 16 amino acids. The V gene's germline CDR1 is MDHEN and CDR2 SYDVKM. CDR3 nucleotides: TGTGCCAGCAGTTTGGGGCCCCCTGTAAGCACAGATACGCAGTATTTT. It encodes CASSLGPPVSTDTQYF.

V gene TRBV7-3 combines with J gene TRBJ2-1; D is possibly TRBD2 (6 bases). With 5 bases removed from V and 9 bases from J, the gap between germline ends came to 17 bases. The CDR3 length is 14 residues. Germline-derived CDR1 and CDR2 are SGHTA and FQGTGA. This chain's CDR3 is CASSPSLASIEQFF. CDR3 sequence (DNA): TGTGCCAGCAGCCCCTCGCTAGCGTCTATTGAGCAGTTCTTC. The complete variable domain, with remaining parts taken from reference TRBV7-3 and TRBJ2-1, reads GAGVSQTPSNKVTEKGKYVELRCDPISGHTALYWYRQSLGQGPEFLIYFQGTGAADDSGLPNDRFFAVRPEGSVSTLKIQRTERGDSAVYLCASSPSLASIEQFFGPGTRLTVL.

Worth noting for this clone: One junction end does not reproduce the germline sequence, and a read error may be involved. J is TRBJ2-7 and V is TRBV7-2; no clear D. CDR3 length equals 12 residues. Germline-derived CDR1 and CDR2 are SGHTA and FQGNSA. The CDR3: CASSLAAIQPEF. In DNA form, the CDR3 reads TGTGCCAGCAGCTTAGCGGCTATCCAACCTGAATTC.

This clone was recorded once. This chain uses TRBV7-8 with TRBJ2-7; 14 positions match TRBD2. Trimming at V came to 2 bases and at J to 1 base, leaving 13 bases not matched to a gene. The CDR3 length is 20 residues. CDR1 and CDR2 (germline): SGHVS, FQNEAQ. DNA of the CDR3: TGTGCCAGCAGCTTAAAAAGGAGGGGACTAGCGGGAGTTCAGTCCTACGAGCAGTACTTC. Translation: CASSLKRRGLAGVQSYEQYF.

The chain links TRBV6-1 to TRBJ1-2; D may be TRBD1 (5 bases). V was clipped by 5 bases and J by 6 bases, with 13 bases between them. The CDR3 runs to 13 residues. Germline V gives CDR1 MNHNS, CDR2 SASEGT. The CDR3 nucleotides are TGTGCCAGCAGTATTGGGACGACGGATGGCTACACCTTC. It is translated as CASSIGTTDGYTF.

Regarding this clone: Other DNA sequences of this sample code for an identical CDR3. The chain has TRBV28 and TRBJ2-1, with 11 bases lining up with TRBD2. Germline values: CDR1 MDHEN, CDR2 SYDVKM. With V trimmed by 4 bases and J by 6 bases, 5 bases remained unmatched. The CDR3 contains 15 residues. The CDR3 loop reads CASSSAGTSGNEQFF. The CDR3 DNA is TGTGCCAGCAGTTCCGCCGGGACTAGCGGCAATGAGCAGTTCTTC.

The rearrangement joins TRBV28 to TRBJ1-5; TRBD1 matches at 9 bases. V lost 8 bases, J lost 7 bases, and 9 bases stayed unmatched. The CDR3 has 14 amino acids. Germline CDR1 reads MDHEN; CDR2 reads SYDVKM. The CDR3 coding sequence is TGTGCCAGCTATCGGACAGGGGAGTACCAGCCCCAGCATTTT. Translating it yields CASYRTGEYQPQHF. Together with reference TRBV28 and TRBJ1-5, the CDR3 gives the full variable domain: DVKVTQSSRYLVKRTGEKVFLECVQDMDHENMFWYRQDPGLGLRLIYFSYDVKMKEKGDIPEGYSVSREKKERFSLILESASTNQTSMYLCASYRTGEYQPQHFGDGTRLSIL.

This clone has more than one count but fewer than ten. The V gene is TRBV7-6, the J gene TRBJ2-1; possible D gene TRBD2, 5 bases. V lost 1 base and J 8 bases, leaving 12 bases between the germline ends. The CDR3 consists of 14 residues. CDR1 is SGHVS, CDR2 FNYEAQ, per germline. For the CDR3, the DNA is TGTGCCAGCAGCTTAGGCCGACTACCGGATGAGCAGTTCTTC. Protein sequence: CASSLGRLPDEQFF.

The chain is built from TRBV27 and TRBJ2-7, with no clear D. CDR3 length: 15 amino acids. Per the germline V gene, CDR1 is MNHEY and CDR2 is SMNVEV (reference sequence). The V end was cut by 4 bases, the J end by 2 bases, with 15 bases between. This CDR3 reads CASSYGSRVTYEQYF. The CDR3 nucleotides read TGTGCCAGCAGTTACGGCAGCCGGGTGACCTACGAGCAGTACTTC.

Only one count was recorded for this clone. The chain employs TRBV14 and TRBJ1-2; possibly TRBD1 for D (6 bases). V lost 2 bases and J 0 bases, leaving 13 bases between the germline ends. This CDR3 region has 16 residues. Germline CDR1 and CDR2: SGHDN and FVKESK. The CDR3 here is CASSQFRKGANYGYTF. As DNA, the CDR3 is TGTGCCAGCAGCCAATTTCGGAAGGGGGCTAACTATGGCTACACCTTC.

V and J are TRBV28 and TRBJ2-7, with TRBD2 matching over 7 bases. The length of the CDR3 is 15 residues. V was clipped by 4 bases and J by 2 bases; unmatched bases: 8. Germline V gene lookup returns CDR1 MDHEN and CDR2 SYDVKM. The CDR3, as DNA: TGTGCCAGCAGTTCTAGCGGAGCCGGCGCCTACGAGCAGTACTTC. Protein sequence: CASSSSGAGAYEQYF.

The rearrangement links TRBV20-1 to TRBJ2-7; D might be TRBD1 (6 bases). CDR3 length: 10 amino acids. V was cut by 8 bases and J by 6 bases, with 11 bases left in between. CDR1 DFQATT and CDR2 SNEGSKA come from the germline V gene (reference sequence). CDR3 in DNA: TGCAGTTCTCAGGGGATCGAGCAGTACTTC. This translates into CSSQGIEQYF.

The chain joins TRBV5-6 to TRBJ2-5; possibly TRBD2 for D (5 bases). The CDR3 extends over 17 amino acids. Germline loops: CDR1 SGHDT, CDR2 YYEEEE. V lost 0 bases, J lost 3 bases, and 18 bases lay in between. The CDR3 is CASSLGAFSVKKETQYF. The CDR3 DNA reads as TGTGCCAGCAGCTTGGGGGCGTTTAGCGTGAAAAAAGAGACCCAGTACTTC.

The chain couples TRBV25-1 to TRBJ2-3; TRBD2 matches at 7 bases. The V and J ends lost 6 bases and 0 bases, in that order; junction bases with no gene match: 3. CDR1 and CDR2 (germline): MGHDK, SYGVNS. The CDR3 runs to 14 residues. The CDR3 spells CASRLASSTDTQYF. The CDR3 DNA follows: TGTGCCAGCAGACTAGCGTCAAGCACAGATACGCAGTATTTT.

This chain joins TRBV29-1 and TRBJ1-2; D possibly corresponds to TRBD1 (6 bases). Trimming removed 0 bases from V and 4 bases from J, with 12 bases in between. The CDR3 runs to 14 residues. Per germline, CDR1 SQVTM and CDR2 ANQGSEA. The CDR3 loop reads CSVEDGKGGYGYTF. CDR3 DNA: TGCAGCGTTGAAGATGGGAAGGGGGGCTATGGCTACACCTTC.